These T cell receptor beta chains were read from a single sample in a study of identifying expanded T cells in peripheral blood. The protocol was immunoSEQ multiplex PCR, while the TCRdb copy is restricted to in-frame clones and leaves out a portion. The table records 100,000 to 150,000 clones, around four fifths of them present only once. Input material: blood. Source of these receptors: a person aged 18 to 70 in good health. CDR3s include the opening cysteine and the closing phenylalanine or tryptophan. A D gene is named only where the DNA matches it firmly. Some rows mark clone size as missing; the rest say once, few, many or name a class of expanded clone.

J | V | D | size | DNA | CDR3
TRBJ2-1 | TRBV6-1 | . | . | TGTGCCACCGCACTCAGGGCCTACAATGAGCAGTTCTTC | CATALRAYNEQFF
TRBJ1-2 | TRBV18 | . | . | TGTGCCAGCTCACCAAGGCAGGGGATGGACTATGGCTACACCTTC | CASSPRQGMDYGYTF
TRBJ2-3 | TRBV7-6 | . | . | TGTGCCAGCAGCCCCTACGGGCCCACAGATACGCAGTATTTT | CASSPYGPTDTQYF
TRBJ2-1 | TRBV9 | . | . | TGTGCCAGCAGCGTAGGTGGGGGGGCCACCTACAATGAGCAGTTCTTC | CASSVGGGATYNEQFF
TRBJ1-6 | TRBV18 | . | few | TGTGCCAGCTCACCAGAACAGGGAAACTCACCCCTCCACTTT | CASSPEQGNSPLHF
TRBJ2-5 | TRBV6-1 | . | . | TGTGCCAGCAGTGAATTTAGACAACGGGATTGGGAGACCCAGTACTTC | CASSEFRQRDWETQYF
TRBJ2-7 | TRBV4-3 | TRBD1 | . | TGCGCCAGCAGCCGCACTTCCGGACAGGGTGCCTACGAGCAGTACTTC | CASSRTSGQGAYEQYF
TRBJ1-2 | TRBV6-5 | TRBD1 | once | TGTGCCAGCAGTTACTTAAACAGGGGTGGCTACACCTTC | CASSYLNRGGYTF
TRBJ2-7 | TRBV5-6 | . | . | TGTGCCAGCAGCCGCCGGGAATCCGCCTACGAGCAGTACTTC | CASSRRESAYEQYF
TRBJ2-7 | TRBV19 | . | . | TGTGCCAGTAGCACCTTATCAGGCAGGGGGGGCTACGAGCAGTACTTC | CASSTLSGRGGYEQYF
TRBJ2-1 | TRBV27 | . | once | TGTGCCAGCTACCGTATCCCGCACTACAATGAGCAGTTCTTC | CASYRIPHYNEQFF
TRBJ2-7 | TRBV18 | . | . | TGTGCCAGCTCCCCTCCCGGGACACGGACCGGTCAGTACTTC | CASSPPGTRTGQYF
TRBJ1-1 | TRBV19 | . | . | TGTGCCAGTACCCTCGCGGGGGAACACACTGAAGCTTTCTTT | CASTLAGEHTEAFF
TRBJ2-3 | TRBV9 | . | once | TGTGCCAGCAGCGAAGTGACAGGAGCCACAGATACGCAGTATTTT | CASSEVTGATDTQYF
TRBJ1-4 | TRBV7-2 | TRBD1 | once | TGTGCCAGCAGCCGACAGGGGACTAATGAAAAACTGTTTTTT | CASSRQGTNEKLFF
TRBJ1-1 | TRBV7-9 | . | . | TGTGCCAGCAGCCCGGCAGAGGGGTTAAACACTGAAGCTTTCTTT | CASSPAEGLNTEAFF